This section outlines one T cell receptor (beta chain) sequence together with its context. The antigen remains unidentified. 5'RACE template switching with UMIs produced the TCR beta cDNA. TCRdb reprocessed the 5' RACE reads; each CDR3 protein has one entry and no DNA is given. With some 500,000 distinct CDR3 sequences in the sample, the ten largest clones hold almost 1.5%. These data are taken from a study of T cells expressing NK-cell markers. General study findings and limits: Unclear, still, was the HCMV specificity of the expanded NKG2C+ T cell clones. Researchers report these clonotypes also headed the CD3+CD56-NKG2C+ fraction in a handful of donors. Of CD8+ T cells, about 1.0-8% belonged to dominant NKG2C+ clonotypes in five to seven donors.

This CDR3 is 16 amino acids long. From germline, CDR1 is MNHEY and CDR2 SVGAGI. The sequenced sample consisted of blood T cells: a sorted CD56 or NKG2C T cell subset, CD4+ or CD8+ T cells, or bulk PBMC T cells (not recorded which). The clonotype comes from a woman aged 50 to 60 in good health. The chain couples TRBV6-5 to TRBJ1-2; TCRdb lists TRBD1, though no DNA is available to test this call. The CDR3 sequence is CASSYIRGGKSYGYTF.